This T cell receptor beta chain is from a study of CD8 T cells in ankylosing spondylitis. This clonotype was seen at least ten times. Its antigen remains unknown. Findings and caveats of the study: Disease-linked clones were found to be CD8+ and relatively rare in peripheral blood. There was a TCR beta motif, made of several highly homologous variants, that appeared characteristic of ankylosing spondylitis blood. Disease-linked clones reportedly showed significant enrichment in matched ankylosing spondylitis synovial fluid.

Libraries of TCR beta came from quantitative 5'-RACE with molecular barcodes. Using its own MiXCR run on the 5' RACE reads, TCRdb lists one record per CDR3 protein. The sample lists 30,000 to 35,000 distinct CDR3 sequences, roughly 33% occurring once. The CDR3 is 15 residues long. V was trimmed by 5 bases and J by 7 bases, leaving 20 bases between them. Germline V gene lookup returns CDR1 SGHNT and CDR2 YENEEA. The rearrangement uses TRBV11-3 and TRBJ1-2; a weak D match, TRBD1 (6 bases). The clonotype comes from a male donor with ankylosing spondylitis. Sequenced: synovial fluid, either unsorted or a sorted T cell fraction (not recorded which). This chain's CDR3 is CASSPLQGIATGYTF. In DNA form, the CDR3 reads TGTGCCAGCAGCCCCCTCCAGGGGATAGCGACTGGCTACACCTTC.